These 22 T cell receptor beta chains share one sample of origin, sequenced in a study of metastatic and nonmetastatic thyroid tumors. There were no patients who had received any treatment before thyroid surgery. Via MiXCR, TCRdb re-called the PCR reads. Among fewer than 8,500 clones listed, 15% to 20% were seen once. The sequenced material came from adjacent normal tissue. The receptors come from a male donor with papillary thyroid cancer or a benign thyroid nodule (not recorded which). Some clones in this sample may be carry-over from other donors' samples.

A few counts support this clone. The chain employs TRBV11-2 and TRBJ1-3, with a possible D match to TRBD1 (5 bases). Germline lookup yields CDR1 SGHAT and CDR2 FQNNGV. With 1 base removed from V and 0 bases from J, the gap between germline ends came to 10 bases. This CDR3 region has 16 residues. The DNA for the CDR3 is TGTGCCAGCAGCTTAGTGGGGGGGATCTCTGGAAACACCATATATTTT. Its protein is CASSLVGGISGNTIYF. The variable domain in full, with the rest retrieved from reference TRBV11-2 and TRBJ1-3, is EAGVAQSPRYKIIEKRQSVAFWCNPISGHATLYWYQQILGQGPKLLIQFQNNGVVDDSQLPKDRFSAERLKGVDSTLKIQPAKLEDSAVYLCASSLVGGISGNTIYFGEGSWLTVV.

This clone was recorded many times. The V call is TRBV6-1, the J call TRBJ1-2, with 8 nucleotides matching TRBD1. The CDR3 covers 16 residues. CDR1 MNHNS and CDR2 SASEGT come from the germline V gene. The junction had 10 bases not matched to a gene; V was cut back by 1 base and J by 6 bases. The CDR3 region is CASSEGGQGEVHGYTF. The CDR3 nucleotides are TGTGCCAGCAGTGAAGGAGGACAGGGTGAAGTCCATGGCTACACCTTC.

In this sample, this clone turned up a few times. V usage is TRBV6-1 and J usage is TRBJ1-4; no firm D call. The CDR3 consists of 13 residues. The V end lost 9 bases, the J end lost 7 bases, and 15 bases lay between the germline ends. Germline CDR1 reads MNHNS; CDR2 reads SASEGT. CDR3 nucleotides: TGTGCCAGTTCCAGTCGAGGAAGTGAAAAACTGTTTTTT. Amino acids: CASSSRGSEKLFF.

This clone was observed many times. The J gene is TRBJ2-1, the V gene TRBV16; 9 nucleotides agree with TRBD2. CDR1 and CDR2 (germline): KGHSY, FQNENV. CDR3 length equals 15 residues. V gave up 4 bases and J gave up 9 bases; unmatched junction bases: 10. The chain's CDR3 is CASSPSGGRASEQFF. The CDR3 bases are TGTGCCAGCAGCCCCTCTGGCGGGAGGGCCTCTGAGCAGTTCTTC.

This clone showed up many times. The chain couples TRBV30 to TRBJ2-7, with D possibly matching TRBD1 (6 bases). The V and J ends lost 1 base and 0 bases respectively, with 13 bases between them. The CDR3 has 15 amino acids. The V gene's germline CDR1 is GTSNPN and CDR2 SVGIG (reference sequence). The chain's CDR3 is CAWSALQGSSYEQYF. CDR3 sequence (DNA): TGTGCCTGGAGTGCTCTACAGGGCAGCTCCTACGAGCAGTACTTC.

By share, this clone counts as medium-sized (0.01 to 0.1%). The V call is TRBV6-1, the J call TRBJ1-5, with a weak D call TRBD1 (6 bases). There are 17 residues in the CDR3. CDR1 and CDR2 (germline): MNHNS, SASEGT. V lost 4 bases and J lost 0, with 16 bases in between. The CDR3 is CASSVTFAGASNQPQHF. The CDR3 DNA reads as TGTGCCAGCAGTGTCACTTTCGCAGGGGCTAGCAATCAGCCCCAGCATTTT.

The chain recombines TRBV28 with TRBJ1-2; D remains unclear. Trimming shortened V by 2 bases and J by 7 bases, and 11 bases separated the two germline ends. From germline, CDR1 is MDHEN and CDR2 SYDVKM. CDR3 length: 13 residues. The CDR3 DNA is TGTGCCAGCAGTTTAAAAGGTGACGGTGGCTACACCTTC. It codes for CASSLKGDGGYTF.

A few counts support this clone. The V gene is TRBV19, the J gene TRBJ1-6; D uncertain. Germline CDR1 and CDR2: LNHDA and SQIVND (reference sequence). The CDR3 length is 12 residues. The V and J ends lost 7 bases and 3 bases respectively, with 4 bases between them. CDR3 DNA sequence: TGTGCCAGTAACAACTATAATTCACCCCTCCACTTT. This encodes CASNNYNSPLHF.

Remarks on this clone: The junction departs from germline at one end; a sequencing error may be responsible. This CDR3 is CSSTPGSSNDQFF. The CDR3 DNA reads TGTTCCAGTACGCCCGGATCGTCCAACGATCAGTTCTTC. V gene TRBV27 combines with J gene TRBJ2-1; D uncertain. The CDR3 loop spans 13 amino acids. CDR1 MNHEY and CDR2 SMNVEV come from the germline V gene (reference sequence).

This clone was detected many times. One base away lies a much larger clone, so this may be a sequencing read error. The V and J genes are TRBV7-9 and TRBJ1-2, with a possible D match to TRBD1 (6 bases). Germline V gives CDR1 SEHNR, CDR2 FQNEAQ (reference sequence). The CDR3 covers 15 residues. V lost 5 bases to trimming and J lost 6 bases, with 19 bases between them. CDR3 nucleotides: TGTGCCAGCAGCCTGACAAACAGGGTGGACCATGGCTACACCTTC. This sequence encodes CASSLTNRVDHGYTF.

The chain is built from TRBV11-2 and TRBJ2-5; D not resolved. Germline V lookup: CDR1 SGHAT, CDR2 FQNNGV. This CDR3 is built from 15 residues. V gave up 2 bases and J gave up 1 base, with 11 bases separating them. The CDR3 is CASSLSISFQETQYF. The CDR3 DNA reads TGTGCCAGCAGCTTAAGTATCTCGTTCCAAGAGACCCAGTACTTC.

The V call is TRBV6-1, the J call TRBJ1-5, with D uncertain. V dropped 5 bases and J dropped 2 bases, with 13 bases sitting between them. CDR1 MNHNS and CDR2 SASEGT come from the germline V gene. This CDR3 comprises 15 residues. The DNA for the CDR3 is TGTGCCAGCAGTCACAGTGTTGTGGGCAATCAGCCCCAGCATTTT. It codes for CASSHSVVGNQPQHF.

There are a few counts of this clone. The V call is TRBV9, the J call TRBJ2-2; 10 bases are shared with TRBD2. CDR3 size: 15 residues. Germline V CDR1 and CDR2: SGDLS, YYNGEE. V shed 1 base, J shed 6 bases, and the junction held 3 bases outside the gene matches. CDR3: CASSVLAGVPGELFF. DNA for the CDR3: TGTGCCAGCAGCGTACTAGCGGGAGTCCCCGGGGAGCTGTTTTTT.

The genes are TRBV7-9 and TRBJ1-4; TRBD1 matches 11 bases. V lost 6 bases and J lost 13; bases outside the gene matches: 13. The germline V gene encodes CDR1 SEHNR and CDR2 FQNEAQ (reference sequence). The CDR3 extends over 15 amino acids. This chain's CDR3 is CASSTGTGGTKRLFF. As DNA, the CDR3 is TGTGCCAGCAGTACCGGGACAGGGGGTACCAAGAGACTGTTTTTT.

The J gene is TRBJ2-1, the V gene TRBV20-1; 13 bases fit TRBD2. CDR3 size: 15 residues. With V trimmed by 6 bases and J by 5 bases, 7 bases remained unmatched. The V gene's germline CDR1 is DFQATT and CDR2 SNEGSKA (reference sequence). In DNA form, the CDR3 reads TGCAGTGCCAATGGACTAGCGGGGGTGGACAATGAGCAGTTCTTC. Its translation: CSANGLAGVDNEQFF.

The chain has TRBV20-1 and TRBJ2-7; D call uncertain. The CDR3 is made up of 13 amino acids. Trimming took off 3 bases at V and 2 bases at J, with 11 bases between the two ends. The germline gives CDR1 DFQATT, CDR2 SNEGSKA (reference sequence). CDR3 loop: CSASDTKAYEQYV. For the CDR3, the DNA is TGCAGTGCTAGTGATACAAAAGCCTACGAGCAGTACGTC.

In this sample, this clone turned up a few times. The chain is built from TRBV6-1 and TRBJ2-3; TRBD1 might be the D (5 bases). The CDR3 has 15 residues. CDR1 and CDR2 from the germline V gene are MNHNS and SASEGT. V was shortened by 6 bases and J by 4 bases, with 17 bases between the two germline ends. The CDR3 loop reads CASRVSLWGSDTQYF. The CDR3 region has the DNA TGTGCCAGCAGAGTGTCGCTCTGGGGCTCAGATACGCAGTATTTT.

Relative to its sample, this clone is medium-sized. CDR3 sequence reads: CASTLGGGGIYGYTF. CDR3 bases: TGTGCCAGCACCTTAGGAGGAGGGGGGATCTATGGCTACACCTTC. This chain links TRBV6-1 with TRBJ1-2, with D possibly being TRBD1 (6 bases). CDR1 and CDR2 from the germline V gene are MNHNS and SASEGT. This CDR3 has 15 residues. V was shortened by 7 bases and J by 4 bases, with 19 bases between the two germline ends.

V is TRBV20-1 and J is TRBJ2-5; perhaps TRBD1 as D (5 bases). This CDR3 comprises 11 residues. The V gene lost 7 bases and the J gene lost 2 bases, with 8 bases spanning the gap. The germline gives CDR1 DFQATT, CDR2 SNEGSKA (reference sequence). CDR3 bases: TGCAGTGGACAGATACAAGAGACCCAGTACTTC. It specifies CSGQIQETQYF.

In its sample, this clone ranks as medium-sized. The chain joins TRBV7-9 to TRBJ1-3; D is perhaps TRBD1 (5 bases). V lost 9 bases and J lost 0, with 15 bases in between. Germline assignment: CDR1 SEHNR and CDR2 FQNEAQ (reference sequence). This CDR3 contains 15 residues. The CDR3 DNA sequence: TGTGCCAGTTCTGGGGGGTCAGCCTCTGGAAACACCATATATTTT. This translates into CASSGGSASGNTIYF.

The chain combines TRBV6-1 with TRBJ1-2; 7 positions match TRBD1. The germline V gene encodes CDR1 MNHNS and CDR2 SASEGT. V shed 6 bases, J shed 2 bases, and the junction held 9 bases outside the gene matches. There are 15 residues in the CDR3. The CDR3 protein is CASSPWDSHNYGYTF. For the CDR3, the DNA is TGTGCCAGCAGCCCCTGGGACAGCCACAACTATGGCTACACCTTC.

About this clone: Its ends do not fully match the called genes, so a read error is possible. This chain joins TRBV20-1 and TRBJ2-5; the match to TRBD2 covers 9 bases. CDR3 size: 14 residues. The germline V gene has CDR1 DFQATT and CDR2 SNEGSKA (reference sequence). The CDR3 loop reads CSEREANRLETLYF. Written as DNA, the CDR3 is TGCAGTGAGCGGGAGGCCAATCGTTTGGAGACCCTGTACTTC.